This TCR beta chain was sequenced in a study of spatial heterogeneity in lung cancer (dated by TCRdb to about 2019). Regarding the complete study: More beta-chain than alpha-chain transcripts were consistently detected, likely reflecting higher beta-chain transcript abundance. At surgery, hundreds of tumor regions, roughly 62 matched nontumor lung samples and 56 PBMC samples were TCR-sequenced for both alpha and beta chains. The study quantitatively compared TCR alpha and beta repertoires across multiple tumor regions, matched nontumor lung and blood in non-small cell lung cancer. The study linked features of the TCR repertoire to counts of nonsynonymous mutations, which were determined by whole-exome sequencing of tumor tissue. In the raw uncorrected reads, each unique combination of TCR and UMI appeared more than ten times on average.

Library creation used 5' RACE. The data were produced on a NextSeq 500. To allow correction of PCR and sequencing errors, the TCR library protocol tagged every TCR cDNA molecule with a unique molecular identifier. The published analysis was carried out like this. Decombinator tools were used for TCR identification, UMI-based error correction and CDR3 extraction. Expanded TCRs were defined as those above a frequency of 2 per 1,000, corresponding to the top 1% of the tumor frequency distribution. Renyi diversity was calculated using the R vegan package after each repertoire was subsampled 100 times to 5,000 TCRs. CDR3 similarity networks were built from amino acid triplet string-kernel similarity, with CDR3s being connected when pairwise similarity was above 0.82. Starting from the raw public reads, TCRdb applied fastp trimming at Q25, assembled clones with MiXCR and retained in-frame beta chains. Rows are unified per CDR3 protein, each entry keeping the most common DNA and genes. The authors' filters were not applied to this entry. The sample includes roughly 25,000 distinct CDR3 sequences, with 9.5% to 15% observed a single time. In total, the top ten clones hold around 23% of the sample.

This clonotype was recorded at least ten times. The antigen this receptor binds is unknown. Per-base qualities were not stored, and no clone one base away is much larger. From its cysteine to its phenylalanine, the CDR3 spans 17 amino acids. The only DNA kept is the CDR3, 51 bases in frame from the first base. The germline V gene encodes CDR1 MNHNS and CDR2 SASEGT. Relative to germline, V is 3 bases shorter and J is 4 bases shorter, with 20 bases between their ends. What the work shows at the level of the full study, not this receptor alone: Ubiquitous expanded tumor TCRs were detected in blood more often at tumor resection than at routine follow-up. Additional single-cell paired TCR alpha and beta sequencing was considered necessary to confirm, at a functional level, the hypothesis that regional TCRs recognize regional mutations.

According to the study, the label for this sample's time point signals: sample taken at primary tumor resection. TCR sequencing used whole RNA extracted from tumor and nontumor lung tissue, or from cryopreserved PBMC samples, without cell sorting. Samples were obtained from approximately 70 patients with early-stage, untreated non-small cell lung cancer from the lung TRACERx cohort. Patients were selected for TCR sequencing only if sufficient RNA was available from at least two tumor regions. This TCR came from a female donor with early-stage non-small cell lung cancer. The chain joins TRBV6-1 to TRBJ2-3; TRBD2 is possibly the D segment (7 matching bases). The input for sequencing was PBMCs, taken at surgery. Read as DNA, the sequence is TGTGCCAGCAGTGAGGCGTTTGGGGGAGGGGGGTCAGATACGCAGTATTTT. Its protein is CASSEAFGGGGSDTQYF.